The clone carrying this TCR beta chain occurred a few times. Distinct nucleotide sequences in the sample also encode this CDR3. The data originate from a study of blood T cell repertoires in COVID-19. The CDR3 is 15 residues long. The germline V gene has CDR1 SEHNR and CDR2 FQNEAQ (reference sequence). The ends lost 9 bases at V and 0 bases at J; junction bases unmatched: 7. Repertoires were generated with immunoSEQ multiplex PCR, while TCRdb's copy carries only in-frame clones and drops some. The sample has 210,000 or so clones; approximately 85% are singletons. The sequenced sample consisted of peripheral blood. This sequence joins TRBV7-9 and TRBJ2-2; the match to TRBD1 covers 7 bases. The sequence was collected from a man aged 50 to 60 with COVID-19, enrolled during active disease. CDR3 loop: CASRPGTANTGELFF. In nucleotides, the CDR3 is TGTGCCAGTCGTCCCGGGACAGCGAACACCGGGGAGCTGTTTTTT.